This record looks at one T cell receptor beta chain sequence and its context. Its antigen has not been determined. No qualities accompany the bases; no much larger clone lies one base away. This sample stems from a study of Ad26.COV2.S vaccination and SARS-CoV-2 variants (dated by TCRdb to about 2021). The study in broad terms: Donors in the vaccine arm were drawn from COV1001, a phase I-IIa trial of Ad26.COV2.S in healthy adults that was multicentre, randomized, double-blind and placebo-controlled. Ad26.COV2.S was administered intramuscularly at a dose of 5x10^10 or 1x10^11 viral particles, either as one shot or as two shots given 56 days apart. Sequencing of the TCRbeta repertoire served to evaluate the specificity and breadth of SARS-CoV-2-reactive T cell receptors following Ad26.COV2.S vaccination. The TCR-sequenced set comprised approximately 32 samples: about 19 Ad26.COV2.S vaccine recipients, 5 placebo recipients and 8 SARS-CoV-2 convalescent individuals. Participants in the trial were split at random into five groups of five each, receiving low-dose or high-dose Ad26.COV2.S once or twice, or else placebo on both occasions. Investigators remained blinded to trial group allocation during experiments and outcome assessment. The full study reports these points: The authors noted that the TCR breadth and depth analyses may have underestimated total T cell responses. After vaccination, spike-specific CD8+ and CD4+ T cell responses were reported to show substantial breadth. Compared with placebo recipients, Ad26.COV2.S recipients showed higher spike-specific TCR breadth (P = 0.0014). Vaccine and placebo recipients had comparable non-spike TCR breadth, which fits with the vaccine containing only spike. The study was not powered for comparison of responses between vaccine doses or regimens.

The V end loses 5 bases and the J end loses 8 bases, and a stretch of 24 bases separates them. CDR1 and CDR2 (SEHNR, FQNEAQ) derive from the germline V gene (reference sequence). The CDR3 runs 16 amino acids, cysteine and phenylalanine included. Here the CDR3 DNA is all that survives: 48 bases in frame from base 1. The immunoSEQ Assay was used to sequence TCRbeta CDR3 regions. After extraction, genomic DNA underwent amplification by bias-controlled multiplex PCR, followed by high-throughput sequencing. The authors processed their data as follows. To quantify the absolute abundance of each unique TCRbeta CDR3 region, sequences were collapsed and filtered. Usable DNA was measured by amplifying reference genes present in all nucleated cells, and TCRbeta template counts were normalized to that usable DNA to estimate T cell fraction. Repertoire TCRs were annotated as SARS-CoV-2-specific by exact matching of V gene, CDR3 amino acid sequence and J gene to a known reactive TCR set. MIRA supplied the reference SARS-CoV-2 TCR set, which was filtered for enrichment in COVID-19-positive ImmuneCODE repertoires so that public or cross-reactive TCRs were removed. Using the MIRA antigens, annotated TCRs were further analysed by specific ORF or by position within an ORF. Depth was the summed frequency of annotated unique rearrangements, while breadth was defined as annotated unique rearrangements over total unique productive rearrangements. TCR breadth was compared between groups using two-sided Wilcoxon rank-sum tests. The source is immuneACCESS, and TCRdb retained only in-frame sequences with V and J called. Part of the clones is not carried over; for the studies checked, unresolved V genes explain less than half of this, and the remainder is unexplained. V, J and clone size are taken as reported in that table, and D and trimming were inferred from the DNA itself. This sample is represented by some 410,000 clones; approximately 90% of them were singletons. Of the sample, about 1.7% is held by the ten largest clones.

Explained via the paper, the treatment or condition label denotes: 19 received Ad26.COV2.S at low or high dose, single or two shots; 5 received placebo; per-sample allocation not given. For vaccine and placebo recipients, the sequenced repertoires came from samples collected on day 63 after the first injection. Cohort 1b enrolled 25 adults aged 18-55 years at a single site in Boston, USA, between 29 July and 7 August 2020. As a vaccine, Ad26.COV2.S was a replication-incompetent adenovirus type 26 vector that expressed a prefusion-stabilized SARS-CoV-2 spike protein derived from the original Wuhan strain.

This TCR was recovered from a person aged 18-60 years who received the Ad26.COV2.S COVID-19 vaccine or a placebo. The chain links TRBV7-9 with TRBJ2-5, and possibly TRBD2, on 6 matching bases. This specimen was peripheral blood, taken in a trial of Ad26.COV2.S vaccine versus placebo. The CDR3: CASSPWAVQIGGTQYF. The DNA sequence is TGTGCCAGCAGCCCCTGGGCAGTCCAAATCGGGGGAACCCAGTACTTC.